These 13 T cell receptor beta chains share one sample of origin, sequenced in a study of T-cell reconstitution after alpha-beta-depleted transplantation in children. As it was prepared, the TCRbeta library received unique molecular identifiers. From the PCR reads, TCRdb called clonotypes with MiXCR, one entry per CDR3 protein. Of about 72,000 distinct CDR3 sequences listed, approximately 7.4% were seen once; the top ten hold 2% to 3%. The sequences come from PBMCs from the stem cell graft donor, collected from the stem cell graft. These receptors were obtained from a human donor who donated a stem cell graft to a child with acute lymphoblastic leukemia.

This clonotype has at least ten counts. The chain uses TRBV27 and TRBJ1-2; D possibly corresponds to TRBD1 (6 bases). This CDR3 is 16 amino acids long. V lost 3 bases to trimming and J lost 1 base, with 15 bases between them. Germline values: CDR1 MNHEY, CDR2 SMNVEV (reference sequence). The CDR3 sequence is CASSFGGALFNYGYTF. The CDR3 nucleotides are TGTGCCAGCAGTTTCGGGGGGGCACTTTTTAACTATGGCTACACCTTC.

The chain recombines TRBV29-1 with TRBJ1-2; D unresolved. Trimming pared 2 bases from V and 4 bases from J, leaving 17 bases between. CDR1 and CDR2 from the germline V gene are SQVTM and ANQGSEA. This CDR3 has 15 amino acids. CDR3 sequence (DNA): TGCAGCGTTGAAAGATCTGGACTTCCGATCTATGGCTACACCTTC. This gives the protein CSVERSGLPIYGYTF. The full variable domain, rest sourced from reference TRBV29-1 and TRBJ1-2, is SAVISQKPSRDICQRGTSLTIQCQVDSQVTMMFWYRQQPGQSLTLIATANQGSEATYESGFVIDKFPISRPNLTFSTLTVSNMSPEDSSIYLCSVERSGLPIYGYTFGSGTRLTVV.

This clonotype was recorded at least ten times. The CDR3 end shows no conserved phenylalanine or tryptophan, and so a read error is likely. The chain is built from TRBV4-1 and TRBJ2-7; 11 bases agree with TRBD2. Germline CDR1 and CDR2: MGHRA and YSYEKL. The length of the CDR3 is 15 residues. V shed 3 bases, J shed 7 bases, and the junction held 8 bases outside the gene matches. The CDR3 loop reads CASSQLAGGPREQYS. As DNA, the CDR3 is TGCGCCAGCAGCCAGTTAGCGGGAGGGCCGAGGGAGCAGTACTCC.

This clonotype showed up many times. The chain links TRBV10-3 to TRBJ2-3, with a tentative D call TRBD1 (5 bases). The CDR3 length is 14 residues. Germline CDR1 ENHRY, CDR2 SYGVKD. V was shortened by 10 bases and J by 2 bases, with 16 bases between the two germline ends. The CDR3: CASQGGRYTDTQYF. In DNA form, the CDR3 reads TGTGCCAGTCAGGGTGGCCGGTACACAGATACGCAGTATTTT.

This clonotype has a count of ten or more. The chain is built from TRBV5-1 and TRBJ1-4; no definite D call. CDR1 and CDR2 (germline): SGHRS, YFSETQ. Trimming took 0 bases from V and 2 from J, leaving 5 bases between them. This CDR3 is built from 14 residues. DNA of the CDR3: TGCGCCAGCAGCTTGGACAGTACTAATGAAAAACTGTTTTTT. As protein: CASSLDSTNEKLFF.

This clonotype was observed many times. The chain joins TRBV5-1 to TRBJ2-5, with 8 bases lining up with TRBD2. With V trimmed by 0 bases and J by 4 bases, 5 bases remained unmatched. The CDR3 length is 15 residues. The V gene's germline CDR1 is SGHRS and CDR2 YFSETQ. The CDR3 bases are TGCGCCAGCAGCTTGGCCGGGGGGGCCGGAGAGACCCAGTACTTC. Translating gives CASSLAGGAGETQYF.

This clonotype came up many times. The chain couples TRBV6-4 to TRBJ1-6; tentative D call: TRBD1 (5 bases). The germline V and J ends were trimmed by 4 bases and 7 bases, with 14 bases remaining between them. Germline CDR1 reads MRHNA; CDR2 reads SNTAGT. This CDR3 spans 15 amino acids. The CDR3 loop reads CASSAAGGGNSPLHF. The CDR3 DNA follows: TGTGCCAGCAGTGCGGCGGGGGGAGGCAATTCACCCCTCCACTTT.

The J gene is TRBJ2-7, the V gene TRBV11-2; D is possibly TRBD1 (6 bases). Deletions cut 4 bases from V and 3 bases from J, with 16 bases between. The CDR3 is 15 amino acids. Germline V gives CDR1 SGHAT, CDR2 FQNNGV. The CDR3 region is CASSSLKRTDYEQYF. CDR3 DNA: TGTGCCAGCAGCTCATTAAAACGGACAGACTACGAGCAGTACTTC. The variable domain in full, completed from reference TRBV11-2 and TRBJ2-7, reads EAGVAQSPRYKIIEKRQSVAFWCNPISGHATLYWYQQILGQGPKLLIQFQNNGVVDDSQLPKDRFSAERLKGVDSTLKIQPAKLEDSAVYLCASSSLKRTDYEQYFGPGTRLTVT.

This clonotype was counted many times. V and J are TRBV7-3 and TRBJ2-1; D gene uncertain. This CDR3 contains 16 residues. Trimming stripped 6 bases from V and 6 bases from J, with 21 bases between. CDR1 SGHTA and CDR2 FQGTGA come from the germline V gene. The CDR3 loop is CASSEDPGFMGNEQFF. CDR3 bases: TGTGCCAGCAGTGAGGACCCGGGTTTCATGGGCAATGAGCAGTTCTTC. Variable domain in full (rest from reference TRBV7-3 and TRBJ2-1): GAGVSQTPSNKVTEKGKYVELRCDPISGHTALYWYRQSLGQGPEFLIYFQGTGAADDSGLPNDRFFAVRPEGSVSTLKIQRTERGDSAVYLCASSEDPGFMGNEQFFGPGTRLTVL.

This clonotype occurred many times. The chain is built from TRBV12-3 or TRBV12-4 and TRBJ1-1; D is undetermined. This CDR3 is 14 amino acids long. Trimming took off 6 bases at V and 2 bases at J, with 13 bases between the two ends. The CDR3 sequence is CASSQIGLNTEAFF. CDR3 DNA: TGTGCCAGCAGCCAGATAGGTCTCAACACTGAAGCTTTCTTT.

This clonotype came up many times. The chain uses TRBV6-5 and TRBJ1-1; D uncertain. The CDR3 is 12 residues long. CDR1 and CDR2 from the germline V gene are MNHEY and SVGAGI. Trimming removed 6 bases from V and 4 bases from J, with 9 bases in between. CDR3 residues: CASRSWGTEAFF. In DNA form, the CDR3 reads TGTGCCAGCAGATCGTGGGGCACTGAAGCTTTCTTT.

This clonotype was counted at least ten times. The chain has TRBV5-4 and TRBJ1-4; perhaps TRBD1 as D (5 bases). The CDR3 has 15 residues. The ends were cut back, 4 bases at V and 8 bases at J, with 18 bases in the middle. Germline V gives CDR1 SGHNT, CDR2 YYREEE (reference sequence). The CDR3 nucleotides are TGTGCCAGCAGCGCGGGACGGCAGAGGAACGAAAAACTGTTTTTT. Translating it yields CASSAGRQRNEKLFF.

This chain connects TRBV6-1 to TRBJ1-5; D unresolved. Germline assignment: CDR1 MNHNS and CDR2 SASEGT. This CDR3 comprises 14 residues. V was trimmed by 4 bases and J by 4 bases, leaving 11 bases between them. This chain's CDR3 is CASSAKPGNQPQHF. DNA of the CDR3: TGTGCCAGCAGTGCAAAGCCGGGAAATCAGCCCCAGCATTTT.